These T cell receptor beta chains were read from a single sample in a study of memory CD4+ T cells and cytomegalovirus serostatus. Only in-frame clones appear in the TCRdb table, and some are missing; sequencing was by immunoSEQ multiplex PCR. This sample yields about 59,000 clones, of which 80% are seen a single time; around 0.51% belongs to the top ten. Sequencing input: memory CD4+ T cells from blood. These receptors were taken from an adult in good health and CMV-seronegative. Some clones in this sample may be carry-over from other donors' samples. The CDR3 runs from the conserved cysteine through the conserved F or W. A D gene is named only where the DNA matches it firmly. The size entry is marked missing in some rows and otherwise reads once, few, many or a size class.

V gene	D gene	clone size	J gene	CDR3 DNA	CDR3 protein
TRBV23-1	.	.	TRBJ2-1	TGCGCCAGCAGTCAACCAGTAACTTTACGGGGGGCGGGACAGTCCTACAATGAGCAGTTCTTC	CASSQPVTLRGAGQSYNEQFF
TRBV5-1	.	.	TRBJ2-1	TGCGCCAGCGGGAGACTTGGGTACAATGAGCAGTTCTTC	CASGRLGYNEQFF
TRBV18	TRBD1	.	TRBJ1-4	TGTGCCAGCTCACCGTCCAGGGGGAATGAAAAACTGTTTTTT	CASSPSRGNEKLFF
TRBV6-1	.	.	TRBJ2-7	TGTGCCAGCAGTGAACTGGGCAGGGGTAGTTACGAGCAGTACTTC	CASSELGRGSYEQYF
TRBV7-2	.	.	TRBJ2-6	TGTGCCAGCAGCCCGGGACCACCCGTGGGGGGGGCCAACGTCCTGACTTTC	CASSPGPPVGGANVLTF
TRBV13	TRBD2	few	TRBJ2-1	TGTGCCAGCAGCTTAAGTGGGCGGGGGGGCGGTGAGCAGTTCTTC	CASSLSGRGGGEQFF
TRBV6-5	.	.	TRBJ2-7	TGTGCCAGCAGTCCCCGGGACCAGTCGTACGAGCAGTACTTC	CASSPRDQSYEQYF
TRBV9	.	.	TRBJ1-6	TGTGCCAGCAGCGTAGAGGCCACGATCTCACCCCTCCACTTT	CASSVEATISPLHF
TRBV4-1	.	.	TRBJ2-1	TGCGCCAGCAGCCAAGAAGGTTTCATTAATGAGCAGTTCTTC	CASSQEGFINEQFF
TRBV7-8	.	.	TRBJ2-1	TGTGCCAGCAGCCTGGGAAACGGGTTCACAGTTGAGCAGTTCTTC	CASSLGNGFTVEQFF
TRBV21-1	.	.	TRBJ2-5	TGTGCCAGCAGCAGGCACCGGCGGGAGCAGGGTGAGACCCAGTACTTC	CASSRHRREQGETQYF
TRBV25-1	TRBD1	.	TRBJ1-4	TGTGCCAGCAGTGAGAGGGGACAGTTTAATGAAAAACTGTTTTTT	CASSERGQFNEKLFF
TRBV11-1	.	.	TRBJ2-1	TGTGCCAGCAGATCTAGACGACTTATCGCTTCCTACAATGAGCAGTTCTTC	CASRSRRLIASYNEQFF
TRBV4-3	.	.	TRBJ1-2	TGCGCCAGCAGCCATCGTAGAGGACGGGATGGCTACACCTTC	CASSHRRGRDGYTF
TRBV28	TRBD1	.	TRBJ2-7	TGTGCCAGCAGTTCGAACGCGGGACAGGGCAGGGGCGAGCAGTACTTC	CASSSNAGQGRGEQYF
TRBV29-1	TRBD1	few	TRBJ1-4	TGCAGCGTTGGGACAGGGAGAGCTAATGAAAAACTGTTTTTT	CSVGTGRANEKLFF
TRBV19	.	.	TRBJ1-1	TGTGCCAGTAGTTCCGCGACAGCCCAAGCTTTCTTT	CASSSATAQAFF
TRBV7-2	.	.	TRBJ2-3	TGTGCCAGCAGCTTAGACGGATTCACAGATACGCAGTATTTT	CASSLDGFTDTQYF
TRBV7-2	.	.	TRBJ1-6	TGTGCCAGCAGCTTTGTGGGCAGGTCGAATAATTCACCCCTCCACTTT	CASSFVGRSNNSPLHF
TRBV29-1	.	.	TRBJ2-7	TGCAGCGTTGAAGTTGGTCCCCTATACGAGCAGTACTTC	CSVEVGPLYEQYF
TRBV7-7	TRBD2	.	TRBJ2-2	TGTGCTAGCAGCTTATTGGCTAGCGGGAGCGACACCGGGGAGCTGTTTTTT	CASSLLASGSDTGELFF
TRBV7-2	.	.	TRBJ2-1	TGTGCCAGCAGCCTGCAGGGGACGCTATACAATGAGCAGTTCTTC	CASSLQGTLYNEQFF
TRBV6-6	.	few	TRBJ1-1	TGTGCCAGCAGCCCGAACACTGAAGCTTTCTTT	CASSPNTEAFF
TRBV29-1	.	.	TRBJ1-2	TGCAGCGTTGTGGGCCTAGTTTCAAGCTATGGCTACACCTTC	CSVVGLVSSYGYTF
TRBV28	TRBD1	once	TRBJ1-4	TGTGCCAGCAGTTCGACAGGGGGAAATGAAAAACTGTTTTTT	CASSSTGGNEKLFF
TRBV7-3	TRBD1	.	TRBJ1-2	TGTGCCAGCAGCTTAGAGGGACAGGGGGCTGGCTATGGCTACACCTTC	CASSLEGQGAGYGYTF
TRBV4-1	TRBD2	.	TRBJ2-3	TGCGCCAGCAGCCAAGTTTCCAGCGGGAGTGCCTCTAGCACAGATACGCAGTATTTT	CASSQVSSGSASSTDTQYF
TRBV7-2	TRBD1	.	TRBJ2-7	TGTGCCAGCAGCTTACATAGGGGACAGGGGTACGAGCAGTACTTC	CASSLHRGQGYEQYF
TRBV6-5	TRBD1	once	TRBJ1-5	TGTGCCAGCAGTAGGACAGGGCCCCATCAGCCCCAGCATTTT	CASSRTGPHQPQHF
TRBV5-1	TRBD2	.	TRBJ2-2	TGCGCCAGCAGCTTTACGAGGGACTACAACACCGGGGAGCTGTTTTTT	CASSFTRDYNTGELFF
TRBV5-1	.	.	TRBJ2-1	TGCGCCAGCAGCTTGGATTTTTGGGGCAGAGGGCAACGAAAAACAAACAATGAGCAGTTCTTC	CASSLDFWGRGQRKTNNEQFF
TRBV4-3	.	.	TRBJ1-4	TGCGCCAGCAGCCAAGTAGCCGGGTATGGTTCCGGGAATGAAAAACTGTTTTTT	CASSQVAGYGSGNEKLFF
TRBV4-3	TRBD1	.	TRBJ1-1	TGCGCCAGCAGCCAAGAACTCCACAGGGGAGGCACTGAAGCTTTCTTT	CASSQELHRGGTEAFF
TRBV11-2	.	.	TRBJ2-7	TGTGCCAGCAGCTTTGGGTCGTGGCGGGACAATTCCTACGAGCAGTACTTC	CASSFGSWRDNSYEQYF
TRBV28	.	.	TRBJ2-7	TGTGCCAGCAGTGTCGTCCGCTACGAGCAGTACTTC	CASSVVRYEQYF
TRBV5-4	TRBD2	.	TRBJ2-2	TGTGCCAGCAGCTTACTAGCGGGAACCGCCGGGGAGCTGTTTTTT	CASSLLAGTAGELFF
TRBV4-2	TRBD2	once	TRBJ2-1	TGTGCCAGCAGCCAAGAACCCGGCGGGAGGGCCGGGAATGAGCAGTTCTTC	CASSQEPGGRAGNEQFF
TRBV7-2	.	.	TRBJ1-1	TGTGCCAGCAGCCCTCAGGCGGGGACTGAAGCTTTCTTT	CASSPQAGTEAFF
TRBV19	.	.	TRBJ1-2	TGTGCCAGTAGCAACGCAGGAGGATATGGCTACACCTTC	CASSNAGGYGYTF
TRBV5-8	TRBD1	once	TRBJ1-1	TGTGCCAGCAGCTTCGACAGGGGAGGCGACACTGAAGCTTTCTTT	CASSFDRGGDTEAFF
TRBV19	.	.	TRBJ1-1	TGTGCCAGTAGTATAGCTCGGGGACACACTGAAGCTTTCTTT	CASSIARGHTEAFF
TRBV5-1	TRBD1	.	TRBJ2-3	TGCGCCAGCAGCTCCCGGACAGGGGACGATACGCAGTATTTT	CASSSRTGDDTQYF
TRBV6-5	.	.	TRBJ2-3	TGTGCCAGCAGTCCCCCGGGCCGGGATACGCAGTATTTT	CASSPPGRDTQYF
TRBV5-4	.	.	TRBJ2-7	TGTGCCAGCAGCTTAGGAGACGTCCGACACGAGCAGTACTTC	CASSLGDVRHEQYF
TRBV18	TRBD2	.	TRBJ2-7	TGTGCCAGCTCACGCGGGAGGGATGGCTACGAGCAGTACTTC	CASSRGRDGYEQYF
TRBV29-1	TRBD1	once	TRBJ2-1	TGCAGCGTCGCCCATAGGGGGACAGGTAACAATGAGCAGTTCTTC	CSVAHRGTGNNEQFF
TRBV29-1	TRBD2	.	TRBJ2-1	TGCAGCGCTCGGACTAGCGGGGGTCACAATGAGCAGTTCTTC	CSARTSGGHNEQFF
TRBV7-9	TRBD1	.	TRBJ1-5	TGTGCCAGCAGTTTACAGGGGAATCAGCCCCAGCATTTT	CASSLQGNQPQHF
TRBV5-1	.	.	TRBJ1-2	TGCGCCAGCAGCCAGGACGGTGACTATGGCTACACCTTC	CASSQDGDYGYTF
TRBV28	.	.	TRBJ1-4	TGTGCCAGCAGTTCCCCCGGACAGTCCGGTGAAAAACTGTTTTTT	CASSSPGQSGEKLFF
TRBV19	TRBD2	.	TRBJ2-1	TGTGCCAGTAGTATAGACCTAGCGGGGGCCCGATGGACCCCCTACAATGAGCAGTTCTTC	CASSIDLAGARWTPYNEQFF
TRBV2	.	.	TRBJ2-2	TGTGCCAGCAGTGAAGCAGCCACCGGGGAGCTGTTTTTT	CASSEAATGELFF
TRBV7-2	.	few	TRBJ1-1	TGTGCCAGCAGCTCCGTCAGGGGAGCTGAAGCTTTCTTT	CASSSVRGAEAFF
TRBV6-5	TRBD1	.	TRBJ1-2	TGTGCCAGCAGCAGGACAGGGAGGGACTATGGCTACACCTTC	CASSRTGRDYGYTF
TRBV12-5	.	.	TRBJ2-5	TGTGCTAGTGGTTCAAGCGGCCAAGAGACCCAGTACTTC	CASGSSGQETQYF
TRBV7-2	TRBD1	medium-sized	TRBJ1-6	TGTGCCAGCAGCTACCCCGGGACAGGGGGCTCACCCCTCCACTTT	CASSYPGTGGSPLHF
TRBV7-3	TRBD2	.	TRBJ2-1	TGTGCCAGCAGCTTAGCGGGAGGGCAGGATGAGCAGTTCTTC	CASSLAGGQDEQFF
TRBV2	TRBD2	.	TRBJ2-2	TGTGCCAGCAGTAAACAAGCGGGGGGCTGGGAGCTGTTTTTT	CASSKQAGGWELFF
TRBV27	TRBD2	.	TRBJ2-7	TGTGCCAGCAGTTCGTCGGGGGGGGGCGAGCAGTACTTC	CASSSSGGGEQYF